This T cell receptor beta chain was sequenced in a study of T cells after yellow fever vaccination. Notes on the study in general: Abundant bulk-population clonotypes could contaminate the FACS-sorted repertoires. At around 95% for CD4 and almost 90% for CD8, most primary-vaccination clones showed up again after the booster. Weaker overall, the secondary response nonetheless peaked faster (day 5 versus 15).

Worth noting for this clonotype: Its antigen is undetermined.

TCRdb recomputed calls from the 5' RACE reads with MiXCR, one row per CDR3 protein. Here the sample spans about 310,000 distinct CDR3 sequences, approximately 3.8% being singletons. V was shortened by 7 bases and J by 10 bases, with 22 bases between the two germline ends. CDR3 length equals 15 residues. Germline V gene data show CDR1 as LNHDA and CDR2 as SQIVND (reference sequence). The sample in question was PBMCs, obtained on the day of the yellow fever booster vaccination. The chain carries TRBV19 and TRBJ1-4; D might be TRBD1 (5 bases). This sequence originates from a man between 18 and 29 years old who received the YFV17D yellow fever vaccine. CDR3: CASNSRTTLEGKLFF. Here the CDR3 DNA reads TGTGCCAGTAATAGTCGGACAACTCTAGAGGGAAAACTGTTTTTT.